The following is a TCR beta chain sequence with its context. Its antigen is unidentified. The data belong to a study of shared clonotypes between healthy human individuals. Study details: A couple of women and a few men aged 18 to 49 served as donors.

The study, taken as a whole, reports: Clonotypes that were shared across a handful of donors made up around 5% of naive CD4 clonotypes. A generally larger estimated richness was seen in naive subsets than in memory subsets.

Naivety among CD8 cells was defined by CD45RO negativity and positive CCR7 selection, thereby excluding terminally differentiated effector memory CD45RA+ cells. All participating donors were Caucasian adults from Nashville, Tennessee. Here immunoSEQ multiplex PCR was the method, and the copy in TCRdb shows in-frame clones only, minus some. The sample includes millions of clones, just over 90% of them seen just once. The CDR3 loop spans 14 amino acids. V lost 5 bases to trimming and J lost 3 bases, with 13 bases between them. The germline CDR1 and CDR2 sequences are PRHDT and FYEKMQ (reference sequence).

The specimen sequenced was naive CD8+ T cells from PBMCs. The TCR comes from a man aged 18 to 30 in good health. Some clones in this sample may be carry-over from other donors' samples. This chain links TRBV13 with TRBJ2-5; maybe TRBD2 (6 bases). The DNA for the CDR3 is TGTGCCAGCAGCCCCCCCTCGGGAGAAGAGACCCAGTACTTC. Protein sequence: CASSPPSGEETQYF.